This TCR beta chain was captured in a study of blood T cell repertoires in COVID-19. Germline lookup yields CDR1 LGHDT and CDR2 YNNKEL (reference sequence). J lost 0 bases, V lost 6 bases, and 4 bases had no gene match. CDR3 length equals 15 residues. Original processing methods: Estimation of nucleated cell counts was performed using reference gene primer amplification. Produced via immunoSEQ multiplex PCR; TCRdb's table is partial and in-frame only. For V, J and clone size, that table is used; D and trimming come from the DNA. This sample has roughly 260,000 clones, with 82% found just once. Sequencing was carried out using peripheral blood. The chain is built from TRBV3-1 (or the pseudogene TRBV3-2) and TRBJ1-1; TRBD1 matches 10 bases. The receptor was derived from a woman at least 80 years old with active or convalescent COVID-19. The CDR3 spells CASRGTGVMNTEAFF. The CDR3 DNA reads as TGTGCCAGCAGGGGGACAGGGGTCATGAACACTGAAGCTTTCTTT.